One T cell receptor beta chain is described in this entry. Its antigen is unidentified. The sample belongs to a study of cytomegalovirus exposure and HLA in healthy donors. Study summary: Some 85 million unique TCRs, all from HLA-typed donors, were included in an early release of the data.

Primers: 60 Vbeta forward and 13 Jbeta reverse. Repertoires were generated with immunoSEQ multiplex PCR, while TCRdb's copy carries only in-frame clones and drops some. The table has tens of thousands of clones, roughly a tenth seen once. Study-wide results and caveats: Common viral pathogens seemed, in a later analysis, to connect with several of the most significant clusters. Presence/absence comparisons presumed near-even sequencing depth among donors. The authors enumerated under 200 TCR beta chains as linked to cytomegalovirus.

The sequencing input was PBMCs. The receptor comes from a man aged 55-75 years in good health and CMV-seropositive.

CDR3 amino acids: CASSSDYSGSFYNEQFF. Written as DNA, the CDR3 is TGTGCCAGCAGCTCCGACTATAGCGGGTCCTTTTACAATGAGCAGTTCTTC. The V gene is TRBV5-6, the J gene TRBJ2-1, with 7 positions matching TRBD2. CDR1 is SGHDT, CDR2 YYEEEE, per germline. This CDR3 contains 17 residues. After removal of 3 bases from V and 4 bases from J, the junction contained 13 bases not matched to a gene. Filled out from reference TRBV5-6 and TRBJ2-1, the complete variable domain reads DAGVTQSPTHLIKTRGQQVTLRCSPKSGHDTVSWYQQALGQGPQFIFQYYEEEERQRGNFPDRFSGHQFPNYSSELNVNALLLGDSALYLCASSSDYSGSFYNEQFFGPGTRLTVL.